These T cell receptor beta chains were read from a single sample in a study of blood T cell repertoires in COVID-19. Profiled with immunoSEQ multiplex PCR; TCRdb holds only in-frame clones, not every one. Here the sample spans fewer than 100,000 clones, 80% to 90% being singletons. Source material: peripheral blood. These receptors all come from an elderly woman with acute or convalescent COVID-19. The CDR3 runs from the conserved cysteine through the conserved F or W. The D gene is left open where the match is weak. Clone size is stated in some rows and not others, as once, few, many or a class when expanded.

>TRBJ2-2|TRBV19|-|-
CASSVLQGTGELFF
TGTGCCAGTAGTGTTCTACAGGGAACCGGGGAGCTGTTTTTT
>TRBJ2-7|TRBV27|-|-
CASRQPGVYEQYF
TGTGCCAGTCGACAGCCGGGGGTTTACGAGCAGTACTTC
>TRBJ1-1|TRBV6-5|-|-
CASSHPNRVESFF
TGTGCCAGCAGTCATCCGAACAGGGTCGAATCTTTCTTT
>TRBJ2-7|TRBV27|-|TRBD1
CASRPRGLLEYEQYF
TGTGCCAGCAGACCCAGGGGGCTTCTCGAATACGAGCAGTACTTC
>TRBJ2-2|TRBV6-6|-|TRBD1
CASSPVGQGPNTGELFF
TGTGCCAGCAGTCCAGTGGGACAGGGCCCGAACACCGGGGAGCTGTTTTTT
>TRBJ2-1|TRBV30|-|-
CAWSVGLLGNEQFF
TGTGCCTGGAGTGTAGGCCTTCTAGGCAATGAGCAGTTCTTC
>TRBJ2-1|TRBV5-4|-|-
CASSPRGNSYNEQFF
TGTGCCAGCAGCCCGCGCGGTAACTCCTACAATGAGCAGTTCTTC
>TRBJ2-2|TRBV19|-|TRBD2
CASSILLAVGELFF
TGTGCCAGTAGTATTCTTCTAGCGGTCGGGGAGCTGTTTTTT
>TRBJ2-2|TRBV5-1|few|TRBD2
CASSPPGRANTGELFF
TGCGCCAGCAGCCCCCCAGGGAGGGCGAACACCGGGGAGCTGTTTTTT
>TRBJ2-2|TRBV24-1|-|-
CATSQGRELFF
TGTGCCACCAGCCAGGGGCGGGAGCTGTTTTTT
>TRBJ1-3|TRBV30|-|-
CAWYLQGSSGNTIYF
TGTGCCTGGTACCTACAGGGCTCCTCTGGAAACACCATATATTTT
>TRBJ2-5|TRBV9|-|-
CASSVVPGSETQYF
TGTGCCAGCAGCGTAGTTCCGGGTTCAGAGACCCAGTACTTC
>TRBJ1-2|TRBV7-2|-|TRBD1
CASSRTGTADYGYTF
TGTGCCAGCAGCAGAACCGGGACAGCGGACTATGGCTACACCTTC
>TRBJ1-2|TRBV7-9|once|-
CASSHREGSYGYTF
TGTGCCAGCAGCCACCGTGAGGGCAGCTATGGCTACACCTTC
>TRBJ2-7|TRBV6-5|-|-
CASSPGQNSYEQYF
TGTGCCAGCAGCCCCGGACAGAACTCCTACGAGCAGTACTTC
>TRBJ1-2|TRBV7-8|-|-
CASSRDIPNVGYTF
TGTGCCAGCAGCCGGGACATTCCAAATGTTGGCTACACCTTC
>TRBJ1-5|TRBV15|-|-
CATTRREGNQPQHF
TGTGCCACCACCAGGAGGGAGGGCAATCAGCCCCAGCATTTT
>TRBJ1-1|TRBV5-4|once|-
CASSLLGGKNTEAFF
TGTGCCAGCAGCTTGTTAGGGGGAAAAAACACTGAAGCTTTCTTT
>TRBJ2-2|TRBV19|once|TRBD2
CASSDGLAGEPNTGELFF
TGTGCCAGTAGTGATGGGCTAGCGGGGGAACCGAACACCGGGGAGCTGTTTTTT
>TRBJ1-2|TRBV19|-|-
CASSMRSNYGYTF
TGTGCCAGTAGTATGAGGTCAAACTATGGCTACACCTTC
>TRBJ2-1|TRBV9|-|-
CASSTLPGVSSYNEQFF
TGTGCCAGCAGCACCCTCCCGGGGGTAAGCTCCTACAATGAGCAGTTCTTC
>TRBJ2-5|TRBV9|-|TRBD1
CASSRGQGVQETQYF
TGTGCCAGCAGCCGAGGACAGGGAGTACAAGAGACCCAGTACTTC
>TRBJ2-2|TRBV2|-|-
CASRADNTGELFF
TGTGCCAGCAGGGCAGATAACACCGGGGAGCTGTTTTTT
>TRBJ1-5|TRBV7-2|-|-
CASRSGTNSNQPQHF
TGTGCCAGCAGGTCCGGGACTAATAGCAATCAGCCCCAGCATTTT
>TRBJ1-1|TRBV7-8|once|-
CASSPRAQNTEAFF
TGTGCCAGCAGCCCGCGGGCCCAGAACACTGAAGCTTTCTTT
>TRBJ2-7|TRBV11-2|-|TRBD2
CASSLIAGPTYEQYF
TGTGCCAGCAGCTTGATAGCGGGGCCTACCTACGAGCAGTACTTC
>TRBJ1-1|TRBV19|-|TRBD1
CASFTTNRGLNTEAFF
TGTGCCAGTTTCACCACTAACAGGGGATTGAACACTGAAGCTTTCTTT
>TRBJ1-4|TRBV19|-|TRBD1
CASRGTGSATNEKLFF
TGTGCCAGTAGGGGGACAGGGAGTGCAACTAATGAAAAACTGTTTTTT
>TRBJ1-1|TRBV19|-|TRBD1
CASSIAGTVNTEAFF
TGTGCCAGTAGTATTGCCGGGACAGTGAACACTGAAGCTTTCTTT
>TRBJ1-2|TRBV6-5|-|TRBD1
CASTGDRAYSYGYTF
TGTGCCAGCACAGGGGACAGGGCGTATAGCTATGGCTACACCTTC
>TRBJ2-7|TRBV19|once|TRBD1
CASSPRGNRYEQYF
TGTGCCAGTAGTCCCAGGGGGAATCGCTACGAGCAGTACTTC
>TRBJ2-3|TRBV18|-|TRBD2
CASSPLLAGSTDTQYF
TGTGCCAGCTCACCACTCCTAGCGGGGAGCACAGATACGCAGTATTTT
>TRBJ1-2|TRBV4-2|-|-
CASSQDWEGGYGYTF
TGTGCCAGCAGCCAAGACTGGGAGGGTGGCTATGGCTACACCTTC
>TRBJ1-1|TRBV5-1|once|TRBD1
CASSFDRVGDEAFF
TGCGCCAGCAGCTTTGACAGGGTCGGAGATGAAGCTTTCTTT
>TRBJ1-1|TRBV4-2|-|TRBD1
CASSQPQTGKGYEAFF
TGTGCCAGCAGCCAACCCCAGACAGGGAAGGGGTACGAAGCTTTCTTT
>TRBJ2-7|TRBV28|-|-
CASSEAGFSSYEQYF
TGTGCCAGCAGTGAGGCAGGGTTTTCCTCCTACGAGCAGTACTTC